The 30 T cell receptor beta chains listed next were all sequenced from one sample in a study of T cell repertoires in cytomegalovirus infection. A single record per CDR3 protein comes from TCRdb applying MiXCR to the reads. The sample contains 250,000 or so distinct CDR3 sequences, roughly 9.1% of which appear only once. The specimen sequenced was PBMCs. These receptors all come from a human donor in good health (CMV status not recorded). Some clones in this sample may be carry-over from other donors' samples.

Many counts were recorded for this clonotype. This chain connects TRBV7-2 to TRBJ2-1, with a tentative D call TRBD1 (6 bases). The germline V gene encodes CDR1 SGHTA and CDR2 FQGNSA. The CDR3 length is 11 residues. V lost 3 bases and J lost 13, with 10 bases in between. CDR3 sequence (DNA): TGTGCCAGCAGCTTTTCCGGGACACAGTTCTTC. This gives the protein CASSFSGTQFF.

This clonotype was observed a few times. The chain employs TRBV12-5 and TRBJ1-6; D is possibly TRBD1 (5 bases). V was pared by 0 bases and J by 7 bases, with 10 bases between. This CDR3 has 15 amino acids. The germline gives CDR1 LGHNT, CDR2 FRNRAP. The DNA of the CDR3 is TGTGCTAGTGGTTTGGTAGAGGGGCGGAATTCACCCCTCCACTTT. Translated, it gives CASGLVEGRNSPLHF.

The genes are TRBV6-5 and TRBJ2-5; the D gene is possibly TRBD2 (6 bases). The ends were cut back, 8 bases at V and 4 bases at J, with 20 bases in the middle. The CDR3 is 15 amino acids. Germline CDR1 and CDR2: MNHEY and SVGAGI. CDR3 protein: CASERTFAGRETQYF. The CDR3 DNA follows: TGTGCCAGCGAGAGAACCTTCGCGGGGCGAGAGACCCAGTACTTC.

This clonotype has ten or more counts. This sequence joins TRBV7-2 and TRBJ2-5, with 8 positions matching TRBD2. The germline CDR1 and CDR2 sequences are SGHTA and FQGNSA. The length of the CDR3 is 17 residues. The ends lost 4 bases at V and 1 base at J; junction bases unmatched: 11. This CDR3 reads CASSSYGASGLQETQYF. CDR3 coding DNA: TGTGCCAGCAGCTCCTACGGGGCTAGCGGGCTCCAAGAGACCCAGTACTTC.

V and J are TRBV7-8 and TRBJ2-1, with 8 bases fitting TRBD2. The CDR3 extends over 16 amino acids. In germline, CDR1 is SGHVS, CDR2 FQNEAQ. With 5 bases clipped from V and 8 bases from J, the junction kept 14 bases outside the gene matches. CDR3 DNA sequence: TGTGCCAGCAGCGGCCACGGGGGCGGGAGGCTGGATGAGCAGTTCTTC. It translates to CASSGHGGGRLDEQFF. Full variable domain (remainder filled in from reference TRBV7-8 and TRBJ2-1): GAGVSQSPRYKVAKRGQDVALRCDPISGHVSLFWYQQALGQGPEFLTYFQNEAQLDKSGLPSDRFFAERPEGSVSTLKIQRTQQEDSAVYLCASSGHGGGRLDEQFFGPGTRLTVL.

This clonotype appeared a single time. With a much larger clone just one base away, this may be a read error. The chain carries TRBV7-6 and TRBJ2-5; 13 positions agree with TRBD2. Germline CDR1 is SGHVS and CDR2 is FNYEAQ. The CDR3 is 19 amino acids. Written as DNA, the CDR3 is TGTGCTAGCAGCTTAGGGGAAAGGACTAGCGGGAGTGGTGGGGAGACCCAGTACTTC. Its protein is CASSLGERTSGSGGETQYF.

This clonotype was recorded many times. CDR3 sequence: CASSQDPGTGELFF. CDR3 coding DNA: TGCGCCAGCAGCCAAGATCCGGGGACCGGGGAGCTGTTTTTT. The chain recombines TRBV4-3 with TRBJ2-2; a weak D match, TRBD2 (5 bases). This CDR3 region has 14 residues. Germline V gene data show CDR1 as LGHNA and CDR2 as YSLEER. V was trimmed by 0 bases and J by 5 bases, leaving 7 bases between them.

At least ten counts were recorded for this clonotype. The rearrangement uses TRBV7-2 and TRBJ2-5; no firm D call. The CDR3 consists of 15 residues. Trimming left V 2 bases short and J 1 base short, with 11 bases between. Germline-derived CDR1 and CDR2 are SGHTA and FQGNSA. DNA of the CDR3: TGTGCCAGCAGCTTATTTCTGCGCTTCCAAGAGACCCAGTACTTC. It yields the protein CASSLFLRFQETQYF.

This clonotype has at least ten counts. V and J are TRBV28 and TRBJ1-2; D may be TRBD1 (6 bases). V lost 1 base, J lost 0 bases, and 9 bases lay in between. The germline V gene encodes CDR1 MDHEN and CDR2 SYDVKM. The CDR3 is 15 residues long. CDR3 sequence reads: CASSLSRTANYGYTF. CDR3 in DNA: TGTGCCAGCAGTTTATCCCGGACAGCTAACTATGGCTACACCTTC.

The chain carries TRBV7-9 and TRBJ2-5; D perhaps matches TRBD1 (6 bases). CDR3 size: 14 residues. The V end was cut by 4 bases, the J end by 8 bases, with 17 bases between. The germline CDR1 and CDR2 sequences are SEHNR and FQNEAQ (reference sequence). The CDR3 spells CASSSLGQTQTQYF. CDR3 nucleotide sequence: TGTGCCAGCAGCTCCCTCGGACAGACCCAAACCCAGTACTTC. The full variable domain, with the rest looked up from reference TRBV7-9 and TRBJ2-5, is DTGVSQNPRHKITKRGQNVTFRCDPISEHNRLYWYRQTLGQGPEFLTYFQNEAQLEKSRLLSDRFSAERPKGSFSTLEIQRTEQGDSAMYLCASSSLGQTQTQYFGPGTRLLVL.

This clonotype has just a few counts. V usage is TRBV30 and J usage is TRBJ2-7; TRBD1 is a possible D gene (5 bases). Looked up from germline, CDR1 is GTSNPN and CDR2 is SVGIG (reference sequence). With 3 bases removed from V and 4 bases from J, the gap between germline ends came to 13 bases. This CDR3 region has 13 residues. CDR3 sequence (DNA): TGTGCCTGGAGCCTAGGACACAGGTACGAGCAGTACTTC. Encoded protein: CAWSLGHRYEQYF.

This clonotype was observed many times. This rearrangement joins TRBV6-1 to TRBJ2-1, with 10 bases fitting TRBD2. The CDR3 contains 15 residues. Germline CDR1 is MNHNS and CDR2 is SASEGT. J was trimmed by 5 bases and V by 7 bases; bases with no gene match: 8. This CDR3 is CASTPGTSANNEQFF. CDR3 in DNA: TGTGCCAGCACCCCAGGGACTAGCGCAAACAATGAGCAGTTCTTC.

The chain carries TRBV20-1 and TRBJ2-1; TRBD1 is a possible D gene (5 bases). In germline, CDR1 is DFQATT, CDR2 SNEGSKA (reference sequence). The V end was cut by 5 bases, the J end by 1 base, with 15 bases between. The CDR3 contains 15 residues. The CDR3 protein is CSAGAPFISYNEQFF. CDR3 coding DNA: TGCAGTGCTGGGGCGCCCTTTATTTCCTACAATGAGCAGTTCTTC.

This clonotype occurred many times. This chain links TRBV23-1 with TRBJ1-5; D is ambiguous. TRBV23-1 is known as an ORF, though its function is uncertain. The CDR3 is made up of 18 amino acids. Trimming stripped 0 bases from V and 2 bases from J, with 17 bases between. CDR3 DNA: TGCGCCAGCAGTCAATCCCGTCAAATTGGGAAACGCAATCAGCCCCAGCATTTT. Amino acids: CASSQSRQIGKRNQPQHF.

This clonotype has at least ten counts. This chain links TRBV20-1 with TRBJ1-6; a possible D gene is TRBD1 (5 bases). Trimming removed 2 bases at V and 0 bases at J, with 20 bases between. The CDR3 sequence is 19 residues long. Germline V lookup: CDR1 DFQATT, CDR2 SNEGSKA (reference sequence). CDR3 sequence reads: CSARLRKGRQSSYNSPLHF. CDR3 DNA sequence: TGCAGTGCTAGACTCCGAAAGGGACGTCAGAGCTCCTATAATTCACCCCTCCACTTT.

Many counts were recorded for this clonotype. The rearrangement links TRBV7-2 to TRBJ2-1; 11 positions match TRBD2. The CDR3 covers 13 residues. CDR1 and CDR2 from the germline V gene are SGHTA and FQGNSA. V shed 6 bases, J shed 8 bases, and the junction held 3 bases outside the gene matches. CDR3 region: CASRQTSGDEQFF. Here the CDR3 DNA reads TGTGCCAGCAGACAGACTAGCGGGGATGAGCAGTTCTTC.

There are many counts of this clonotype. The chain carries TRBV12-5 and TRBJ2-3, with 11 bases aligning to TRBD2. This CDR3 is 16 amino acids long. The V gene end was trimmed by 0 bases and the J gene end by 2 bases; junction bases not matched to a gene: 1. CDR1 LGHNT and CDR2 FRNRAP come from the germline V gene. This CDR3 is CASGLVLAGATDTQYF. As DNA, the CDR3 is TGTGCTAGTGGTTTGGTACTAGCGGGAGCCACAGATACGCAGTATTTT.

The chain couples TRBV7-2 to TRBJ1-4; 7 nucleotides match TRBD1. The CDR3 extends over 15 amino acids. Trimming took 4 bases from V and 8 from J; bases not matched to a gene: 10. Germline V gene lookup returns CDR1 SGHTA and CDR2 FQGNSA. CDR3 nucleotide sequence: TGTGCCAGCAGCTCCCGACAGGGATACGAAGAAAAACTGTTTTTT. Its protein product is CASSSRQGYEEKLFF. Full variable domain (remainder filled in from reference TRBV7-2 and TRBJ1-4): GAGVSQSPSNKVTEKGKDVELRCDPISGHTALYWYRQSLGQGLEFLIYFQGNSAPDKSGLPSDRFSAERTGGSVSTLTIQRTQQEDSAVYLCASSSRQGYEEKLFFGSGTQLSVL.

The table lists this clonotype with many counts. The genes are TRBV7-3 and TRBJ2-1; 13 nucleotides line up with TRBD2. Per the germline V gene, CDR1 is SGHTA and CDR2 is FQGTGA. The CDR3 consists of 15 residues. V lost 5 bases and J lost 8; bases outside the gene matches: 6. The CDR3 region is CASSPTSGGGYEQFF. In nucleotides, the CDR3 is TGTGCCAGCAGCCCTACTAGCGGGGGGGGATATGAGCAGTTCTTC.

The rearrangement uses TRBV4-2 and TRBJ1-5, with D unresolved. Germline V gene data show CDR1 as LGHNA and CDR2 as YNFKEQ. The CDR3 has 15 residues. V dropped 5 bases and J dropped 4 bases, with 15 bases sitting between them. CDR3 residues: CASSVHRVSNQPQHF. In nucleotides, the CDR3 is TGTGCCAGCAGCGTACACCGGGTCTCAAATCAGCCCCAGCATTTT.

This clonotype was found many times. The chain uses TRBV7-2 and TRBJ1-5; D unclear. The CDR3 spans 15 residues. Trimming left V 4 bases short and J 0 bases short, with 10 bases between. Germline V gene lookup returns CDR1 SGHTA and CDR2 FQGNSA. CDR3 in DNA: TGTGCCAGCAGCTCCCAGGAAAATAGCAATCAGCCCCAGCATTTT. Its translation is CASSSQENSNQPQHF.

This clonotype showed up just a few times. V is TRBV12-3 or TRBV12-4 and J is TRBJ1-5; no clear D. The germline V and J ends were trimmed by 5 bases and 2 bases, with 13 bases remaining between them. This CDR3 region has 15 residues. CDR3 loop: CASSVDGYRNQPQHF. The CDR3 bases are TGTGCCAGCAGTGTTGACGGTTATCGCAATCAGCCCCAGCATTTT.

The chain recombines TRBV4-3 with TRBJ1-6; perhaps TRBD1 as D (5 bases). Germline V lookup: CDR1 LGHNA, CDR2 YSLEER. The V end was cut by 3 bases, the J end by 0 bases, with 9 bases between. The CDR3 is made up of 16 amino acids. The CDR3 DNA reads TGCGCCAGCAGCCAGGGGGACCTCTCCTATAATTCACCCCTCCACTTT. This sequence encodes CASSQGDLSYNSPLHF.

This clonotype was counted ten times or more. The chain links TRBV6-5 to TRBJ2-5, with 7 bases that match TRBD2. This CDR3 is 15 amino acids long. The germline V gene encodes CDR1 MNHEY and CDR2 SVGAGI. V was pared by 0 bases and J by 5 bases, with 6 bases of the junction left unmatched. CDR3 nucleotides: TGTGCCAGCAGTTACTCGAGGGAGGGGAGGGAGACCCAGTACTTC. Its translation: CASSYSREGRETQYF.

This clonotype was seen many times. This chain joins TRBV7-2 and TRBJ1-2; D call uncertain. Per germline, CDR1 SGHTA and CDR2 FQGNSA. The ends were cut back, 2 bases at V and 6 bases at J, with 13 bases in the middle. The CDR3 sequence is 14 residues long. This chain's CDR3 is CASSLRSGRHGYTF. CDR3 nucleotide sequence: TGTGCCAGCAGCTTACGTTCAGGCCGGCATGGCTACACCTTC.

This chain links TRBV7-2 with TRBJ1-5; D uncertain. The CDR3 consists of 12 residues. The germline V gene has CDR1 SGHTA and CDR2 FQGNSA. Trimming removed 6 bases from V and 5 bases from J, with 8 bases in between. Written as DNA, the CDR3 is TGTGCCAGCAGTCGGCCTTATCAGCCCCAGCATTTT. This translates into CASSRPYQPQHF.

This clonotype was recorded a few times. J is TRBJ2-4 and V is TRBV23-1; D ambiguous. TRBV23-1 is an ORF for which the function is uncertain. Trimming took off 1 base at V and 0 bases at J, with 4 bases between the two ends. The length of the CDR3 is 14 residues. The CDR3 DNA reads TGCGCCAGCAGTCAATGGGAAGCCAAAAACATTCAGTACTTC. It codes for CASSQWEAKNIQYF.

This clonotype has at least ten counts. The CDR3 region is CASTPTGRVGADTQYF. The CDR3 DNA is TGTGCCAGCACTCCGACGGGGAGGGTCGGGGCAGATACGCAGTATTTT. The chain uses TRBV5-4 and TRBJ2-3; 7 bases are a match to TRBD2. The CDR3 totals 16 residues. Per the germline V gene, CDR1 is SGHNT and CDR2 is YYREEE (reference sequence). The junction had 14 bases not matched to a gene; V was cut back by 6 bases and J by 4 bases.

This clonotype was seen repeatedly, ten times or more. This chain uses TRBV6-2 or TRBV6-3 with TRBJ2-1; D might be TRBD2 (5 bases). Germline loops: CDR1 MNHEY, CDR2 SVGEGT. The CDR3 contains 13 residues. The V and J ends lost 5 bases and 5 bases respectively, with 10 bases between them. The CDR3 sequence: CASSDGLNNEQFF. CDR3 in DNA: TGTGCCAGCAGTGACGGACTGAACAATGAGCAGTTCTTC.

This clonotype has ten or more counts. The chain is built from TRBV7-6 and TRBJ1-3, with a tentative D call TRBD1 (6 bases). CDR3 length equals 14 residues. The germline gives CDR1 SGHVS, CDR2 FNYEAQ. V gave up 1 base and J gave up 4 bases, with 8 bases separating them. The CDR3 loop reads CASSLGQEGNTIYF. Written as DNA, the CDR3 is TGTGCCAGCAGCTTAGGACAGGAGGGAAACACCATATATTTT.